Below are 32 T cell receptor beta chains sequenced from a single sample in a study of T-cell memory formation after mild COVID-19. MiXCR was run by TCRdb on the 5' RACE reads, yielding one entry per CDR3 protein. The sample has approximately 450,000 distinct CDR3 sequences, about 20% seen once. Material for sequencing was PBMCs or a T cell subset sorted from them (not recorded which). All receptors come from an adult woman who had mild COVID-19 (a few samples of this study predate the infection). Cell type and time point are not known.

V gene TRBV10-2 combines with J gene TRBJ1-2; D is uncertain. The V gene's germline CDR1 is WSHSY and CDR2 SAAADI. This CDR3 comprises 12 residues. Deletions cut 6 bases from V and 2 bases from J, with 7 bases between. The CDR3 sequence: CASREGNYGYTF. For the CDR3, the DNA is TGCGCCAGCAGAGAAGGGAACTATGGCTACACCTTC.

The rearrangement uses TRBV12-3 or TRBV12-4 and TRBJ2-1, with D maybe TRBD1 (6 bases). This CDR3 spans 11 amino acids. V was clipped by 4 bases and J by 10 bases, with 8 bases between them. The chain's CDR3 is CASSSGEEQFF. CDR3 DNA: TGTGCCAGCAGTTCAGGGGAGGAGCAGTTCTTC.

J is TRBJ2-1 and V is TRBV20-1, with 11 bases identical to TRBD2. There are 16 residues in the CDR3. The junction had 4 bases not matched to a gene; V was cut back by 0 bases and J by 3 bases. The germline CDR1 and CDR2 sequences are DFQATT and SNEGSKA (reference sequence). The CDR3 is CSARDLTSGGYNEQFF. CDR3 coding DNA: TGCAGTGCTAGAGACCTTACTAGCGGGGGCTACAATGAGCAGTTCTTC.

This clonotype was found many times. The V call is TRBV29-1, the J call TRBJ2-1; TRBD2 matches at 7 bases. The CDR3 length is 16 residues. Germline V gene lookup returns CDR1 SQVTM and CDR2 ANQGSEA. J lost 0 bases, V lost 0 bases, and 5 bases had no gene match. The CDR3, as DNA: TGCAGCGTTGAAGATATCAAGCGGGGCTCCTACAATGAGCAGTTCTTC. Translation gives CSVEDIKRGSYNEQFF.

This clonotype was counted only a few times. This chain joins TRBV28 and TRBJ2-7; D is possibly TRBD2 (6 bases). The germline V and J ends were trimmed by 5 bases and 0 bases, with 14 bases remaining between them. CDR1 is MDHEN and CDR2 is SYDVKM in the germline V gene. This CDR3 comprises 15 residues. CDR3 sequence: CASSLSRGNSYEQYF. CDR3 coding DNA: TGTGCCAGCAGTCTCTCCCGGGGGAACTCCTACGAGCAGTACTTC.

V gene TRBV12-3 or TRBV12-4 combines with J gene TRBJ1-1, with D uncertain. This CDR3 comprises 13 residues. The germline V and J ends were trimmed by 7 bases and 5 bases, with 14 bases remaining between them. CDR3 nucleotides: TGTGCCAGCATCGGAAGTTGGGGTACTGAAGCTTTCTTT. Translation gives CASIGSWGTEAFF.

This clonotype was seen ten or more times. The gene calls are TRBV6-2 or TRBV6-3 and TRBJ2-3; 11 bases map to TRBD2. The CDR3 length is 15 residues. Trimming at V came to 0 bases and at J to 8 bases, leaving 4 bases not matched to a gene. In germline, CDR1 is MNHEY, CDR2 SVGEGT. The CDR3 coding sequence is TGTGCCAGCAGTTACTCTCGGACTAGCGGGCCTACGCAGTATTTT. Its protein product is CASSYSRTSGPTQYF.

The sample holds a few counts of this clonotype. The rearrangement uses TRBV4-1 and TRBJ2-3, with 15 nucleotides matching TRBD2. This CDR3 comprises 17 residues. V lost 4 bases, J lost 6 bases, and 8 bases stayed unmatched. The V gene's germline CDR1 is MGHRA and CDR2 YSYEKL. CDR3 nucleotide sequence: TGCGCCAGCAGCCTAGCCCGGACTAGCGGGAGGGCCGATACGCAGTATTTT. Translation: CASSLARTSGRADTQYF.

On this clonotype itself: With a much larger clone just one base away, this may be a read error. The chain combines TRBV12-3 or TRBV12-4 with TRBJ2-1, with 7 bases that match TRBD1. The V gene end was trimmed by 4 bases and the J gene end by 16 bases; junction bases not matched to a gene: 13. The CDR3 consists of 13 residues. This CDR3 is CASSSTTGKGHFF. The CDR3 DNA reads as TGTGCCAGCAGTTCGACGACAGGGAAGGGGCATTTCTTC.

This chain connects TRBV2 to TRBJ2-5, with 11 bases that match TRBD2. CDR3 length: 17 amino acids. The trim removed 3 bases at V and 4 bases at J, leaving 10 bases unmatched. Germline V gene lookup returns CDR1 SNHLY and CDR2 FYNNEI. The CDR3 DNA reads as TGTGCCAGCAGTGAGGGGACTAGCGGAAGAGGGCTAGAGACCCAGTACTTC. Amino acids: CASSEGTSGRGLETQYF.

The chain uses TRBV15 and TRBJ2-7; tentatively, D is TRBD2 (5 bases). CDR3 size: 16 residues. CDR1 and CDR2 from the germline V gene are LNHNV and YYDKDF (reference sequence). Trimming cost V 0 bases and J 3 bases, with 15 bases left between them. The CDR3 DNA is TGTGCCACCAGCAGAGATCTAAGCAGTGACTACTACGAGCAGTACTTC. It yields the protein CATSRDLSSDYYEQYF.

V gene TRBV13 combines with J gene TRBJ1-1; the D is unclear. Germline CDR1 reads PRHDT; CDR2 reads FYEKMQ (reference sequence). This CDR3 is 15 amino acids long. V shed 4 bases and J shed 4 bases, with 16 bases lying between them. CDR3 sequence: CASSSNHGILTEAFF. The DNA of the CDR3 is TGTGCCAGCAGCTCTAATCACGGAATACTCACTGAAGCTTTCTTT.

In this sample, this clonotype turned up many times. The chain couples TRBV20-1 to TRBJ2-5; 11 bases line up with TRBD2. The CDR3 is 13 amino acids. Trimming removed 4 bases from V and 4 bases from J; junction bases left unmatched: 2. Germline CDR1 DFQATT, CDR2 SNEGSKA (reference sequence). The CDR3 sequence: CSAILAGAETQYF. In DNA form, the CDR3 reads TGCAGTGCTATACTAGCGGGAGCAGAGACCCAGTACTTC.

This clonotype was seen many times. The chain links TRBV7-3 to TRBJ2-1; 8 positions match TRBD2. After removal of 1 base from V and 7 bases from J, the junction contained 6 bases not matched to a gene. The germline V gene encodes CDR1 SGHTA and CDR2 FQGTGA. This CDR3 is built from 15 residues. The CDR3 is CASSLRRGGWNEQFF. CDR3 DNA: TGTGCCAGCAGCTTAAGACGGGGGGGCTGGAATGAGCAGTTCTTC.

This clonotype occurred many times. The gene calls are TRBV24-1 and TRBJ2-1; a weak D match, TRBD1 (8 bases). The CDR3 runs to 14 residues. The germline gives CDR1 KGHDR, CDR2 SFDVKD. V shed 5 bases and J shed 13 bases, with 20 bases lying between them. The CDR3 nucleotides are TGTGCCACCAGTGTCATTGGACAGGGAGGGGGCCAGTTCTTC. Amino acids: CATSVIGQGGGQFF.

This clonotype was recorded many times. The chain combines TRBV4-2 with TRBJ1-4; 8 nucleotides line up with TRBD1. CDR1 LGHNA and CDR2 YNFKEQ come from the germline V gene. This CDR3 region has 15 residues. The V segment lost 1 base and the J segment 6 bases; nucleotides outside the gene matches: 4. CDR3 coding DNA: TGTGCCAGCAGCCAAGGACAGGGGCAATATGAAAAACTGTTTTTT. It codes for CASSQGQGQYEKLFF.

This rearrangement joins TRBV7-2 to TRBJ2-7; 7 bases match TRBD1. CDR1 is SGHTA, CDR2 FQGNSA, per germline. V shed 4 bases and J 2 bases; nucleotides not matched to a gene: 8. The CDR3 runs to 15 residues. Here the CDR3 reads CASSSPGDRAYEQYF. DNA for the CDR3: TGTGCCAGCAGCTCCCCTGGGGACAGAGCCTACGAGCAGTACTTC.

The chain couples TRBV9 to TRBJ2-2; D ambiguous. The CDR3 sequence is 13 residues long. Trimming took 2 bases from V and 4 from J, leaving 6 bases between them. CDR1 SGDLS and CDR2 YYNGEE come from the germline V gene. CDR3 region: CASSVQATGELFF. CDR3 bases: TGTGCCAGCAGCGTTCAGGCCACCGGGGAGCTGTTTTTT. The full variable domain, its missing parts supplied by reference TRBV9 and TRBJ2-2, is DSGVTQTPKHLITATGQRVTLRCSPRSGDLSVYWYQQSLDQGLQFLIQYYNGEERAKGNILERFSAQQFPDLHSELNLSSLELGDSALYFCASSVQATGELFFGEGSRLTVL.

The chain combines TRBV18 with TRBJ2-7; D gene uncertain. V lost 4 bases and J 7 bases, leaving 14 bases between the germline ends. The CDR3 has 13 amino acids. The germline CDR1 and CDR2 sequences are KGHSH and LQKENI. DNA for the CDR3: TGTGCCAGCTCACAGGGCATGGGTAGTGAGCAGTACTTC. Its protein is CASSQGMGSEQYF.

A few counts support this clonotype. The V gene is TRBV5-4, the J gene TRBJ1-1; 8 positions match TRBD1. The CDR3 runs to 15 residues. Germline V gives CDR1 SGHNT, CDR2 YYREEE (reference sequence). With 1 base clipped from V and 5 bases from J, the junction kept 7 bases outside the gene matches. CDR3 sequence (DNA): TGTGCCAGCAGCTTGCCAGGGGGCGAGTGGACTGAAGCTTTCTTT. Encoded protein: CASSLPGGEWTEAFF.

V gene TRBV15 combines with J gene TRBJ1-1; D unresolved. V lost 5 bases and J lost 7, with 11 bases in between. The CDR3 loop spans 12 amino acids. CDR1 and CDR2 from the germline V gene are LNHNV and YYDKDF (reference sequence). This CDR3 is CATSHAGHEAFF. The CDR3 nucleotides read TGTGCCACCAGCCACGCGGGCCATGAAGCTTTCTTT.

This clonotype was observed at least ten times. This rearrangement joins TRBV5-1 to TRBJ2-3; 14 bases are a match to TRBD2. Germline values: CDR1 SGHRS, CDR2 YFSETQ. J gave up 3 bases and V 3 bases, and 6 bases lay outside the gene matches. The CDR3 length is 17 residues. In nucleotides, the CDR3 is TGCGCCAGCAGCTACCGCGGACTAGCGGGAGGAACAGATACGCAGTATTTT. Amino acid sequence: CASSYRGLAGGTDTQYF. Variable domain in full (rest from reference TRBV5-1 and TRBJ2-3): KAGVTQTPRYLIKTRGQQVTLSCSPISGHRSVSWYQQTPGQGLQFLFEYFSETQRNKGNFPGRFSGRQFSNSRSEMNVSTLELGDSALYLCASSYRGLAGGTDTQYFGPGTRLTVL.

This clonotype was recorded a few times. This rearrangement joins TRBV6-5 to TRBJ2-1; D may be TRBD2 (6 bases). The CDR3 runs to 16 residues. The V end was cut by 4 bases, the J end by 0 bases, with 13 bases between. CDR1 is MNHEY, CDR2 SVGAGI, per germline. In DNA, the CDR3 is TGTGCCAGCAGTTCGGGACTTCAGAGCTCCTACAATGAGCAGTTCTTC. This encodes CASSSGLQSSYNEQFF.

This chain connects TRBV6-5 to TRBJ1-5; D might be TRBD1 (6 bases). Germline V CDR1 and CDR2: MNHEY, SVGAGI. The V gene lost 10 bases and the J gene lost 1 base, with 11 bases spanning the gap. This CDR3 region has 13 residues. The CDR3 coding sequence is TGTGCCACCAGGGGTAGGAGCAATCAGCCCCAGCATTTT. It is translated as CATRGRSNQPQHF.

The CDR3 loop is CASNLQGPPYEQYF. For the CDR3, the DNA is TGTGCCAGCAACCTACAGGGCCCCCCCTACGAGCAGTACTTC. This chain links TRBV12-3 or TRBV12-4 with TRBJ2-7, with D possibly TRBD1 on 6 matching bases. CDR3 size: 14 residues. Trimming shortened V by 7 bases and J by 2 bases, and 15 bases separated the two germline ends.

This clonotype was seen more than once but under ten times. Here the CDR3 reads CASSRTGSTNEKLFF. CDR3 in DNA: TGTGCCAGCAGCCGCACAGGGTCTACTAATGAAAAACTGTTTTTT. This chain uses TRBV7-9 with TRBJ1-4; a possible D gene is TRBD1 (6 bases). Germline V gives CDR1 SEHNR, CDR2 FQNEAQ (reference sequence). The V end lost 5 bases, the J end lost 2 bases, and 12 bases lay between the germline ends. The CDR3 loop spans 15 amino acids.

This chain links TRBV14 with TRBJ2-5, with 7 bases aligning to TRBD1. The CDR3 contains 13 residues. The junction had 4 bases not matched to a gene; V was cut back by 5 bases and J by 4 bases. Per germline, CDR1 SGHDN and CDR2 FVKESK. The CDR3 loop reads CASSSAGGETQYF. CDR3 nucleotide sequence: TGTGCCAGCAGCTCCGCAGGGGGAGAGACCCAGTACTTC.

This clonotype was seen a handful of times. This chain connects TRBV5-1 to TRBJ1-6; TRBD1 aligns across 12 bases. CDR1 SGHRS and CDR2 YFSETQ come from the germline V gene. The V gene end was trimmed by 4 bases and the J gene end by 8 bases; junction bases not matched to a gene: 7. The CDR3 is made up of 16 amino acids. The DNA for the CDR3 is TGCGCCAGCAGCCAGGGGACAGGGGGCTTCGATTCACCCCTCCACTTT. Its translation: CASSQGTGGFDSPLHF.

The J gene is TRBJ2-2, the V gene TRBV7-2, with 7 bases lining up with TRBD2. Germline V gene lookup returns CDR1 SGHTA and CDR2 FQGNSA. This CDR3 is 15 amino acids long. Germline trimming cut 1 base from V and 4 bases from J; bases unmatched to any gene: 3. The CDR3 loop is CASSLGLAVTGELFF. CDR3 nucleotides: TGTGCCAGCAGCTTAGGTCTAGCGGTCACCGGGGAGCTGTTTTTT.

Ten or more counts support this clonotype. The chain combines TRBV18 with TRBJ2-1, with a possible D match to TRBD1 (6 bases). Germline loops: CDR1 KGHSH, CDR2 LQKENI. This CDR3 has 13 residues. Trimming took off 2 bases at V and 8 bases at J, with 10 bases between the two ends. The CDR3 bases are TGTGCCAGCTCACCAAAACAGGGCTATGAGCAGTTCTTC. It codes for CASSPKQGYEQFF. Using reference TRBV18 and TRBJ2-1 for the parts outside the CDR3, the full variable domain is NAGVMQNPRHLVRRRGQEARLRCSPMKGHSHVYWYRQLPEEGLKFMVYLQKENIIDESGMPKERFSAEFPKEGPSILRIQQVVRGDSAAYFCASSPKQGYEQFFGPGTRLTVL.

The V call is TRBV29-1, the J call TRBJ2-3; a weak D match, TRBD1 (6 bases). The V gene lost 4 bases and the J gene lost 2 bases, with 10 bases spanning the gap. The V gene's germline CDR1 is SQVTM and CDR2 ANQGSEA. The CDR3 consists of 13 residues. The DNA for the CDR3 is TGCAGCGTTGGAGGGGGTTTCACAGATACGCAGTATTTT. Protein product: CSVGGGFTDTQYF.

This clonotype was seen more than once but under ten times. This chain uses TRBV10-3 with TRBJ2-3; perhaps TRBD1 as D (5 bases). The V and J ends lost 6 bases and 4 bases respectively, with 14 bases between them. This CDR3 region has 14 residues. The V gene's germline CDR1 is ENHRY and CDR2 SYGVKD. Here the CDR3 reads CAIRFTTGSDTQYF. The CDR3 DNA follows: TGTGCCATCAGATTCACAACAGGTTCAGATACGCAGTATTTT.